The 25 T cell receptor beta chains reported below all come from one sample, sequenced in a study of identical twins. One entry per CDR3 protein results from TCRdb running MiXCR on the 5' RACE reads. The sample contains about 260,000 distinct CDR3 sequences, approximately 7% of which appear only once. These data were also reused for a study on yellow fever vaccine responses in identical twins.

The source material was memory (CD45RO+) T cells sorted from blood. The receptor set was obtained from a woman younger than 30 in good health.

The rearrangement uses TRBV9 and TRBJ2-7, with 9 bases lining up with TRBD1. V dropped 0 bases and J dropped 1; count of bases not matched to a gene: 5. Germline-derived CDR1 and CDR2 are SGDLS and YYNGEE. There are 16 residues in the CDR3. CDR3 in DNA: TGTGCCAGCAGCGTAGGGGGGGGGACAGGGTCCTACGAGCAGTACTTC. It translates to CASSVGGGTGSYEQYF.

This clonotype was found many times. V usage is TRBV20-1 and J usage is TRBJ2-1; TRBD2 might be the D (5 bases). V was trimmed by 4 bases and J by 7 bases, leaving 14 bases between them. The CDR3 length is 13 residues. The germline V gene has CDR1 DFQATT and CDR2 SNEGSKA (reference sequence). The CDR3 loop is CSANRGSVNEQFF. As DNA, the CDR3 is TGCAGTGCTAATAGAGGGAGCGTAAATGAGCAGTTCTTC.

There are many counts of this clonotype. V and J are TRBV28 and TRBJ1-2; the D gene is possibly TRBD1 (5 bases). V was cut by 8 bases and J by 4 bases, with 11 bases left in between. The germline V gene encodes CDR1 MDHEN and CDR2 SYDVKM. The CDR3 extends over 12 amino acids. CDR3: CASVGGAYGYTF. The CDR3 region has the DNA TGTGCCAGCGTCGGAGGGGCCTATGGCTACACCTTC.

V gene TRBV19 combines with J gene TRBJ2-3; no definite D call. The CDR3 spans 16 residues. The germline CDR1 and CDR2 sequences are LNHDA and SQIVND (reference sequence). Trimming stripped 5 bases from V and 1 base from J, with 16 bases between. This CDR3 is CASSDAVAHGTDTQYF. In nucleotides, the CDR3 is TGTGCCAGTAGTGATGCCGTGGCCCATGGCACAGATACGCAGTATTTT.

The chain carries TRBV6-2 or TRBV6-3 and TRBJ2-2, with 12 bases aligning to TRBD2. CDR1 and CDR2 (germline): MNHEY, SVGEGT. The CDR3 consists of 19 residues. The junction had 6 bases not matched to a gene; V was cut back by 1 base and J by 0 bases. The CDR3 reads CASSYLRTSGITNTGELFF. The CDR3 nucleotides are TGTGCCAGCAGTTACTTGAGGACTAGCGGGATAACGAACACCGGGGAGCTGTTTTTT.

The genes are TRBV18 and TRBJ1-6; the match to TRBD1 covers 8 bases. The V and J ends lost 3 bases and 9 bases, in that order; junction bases with no gene match: 7. Germline loops: CDR1 KGHSH, CDR2 LQKENI. The CDR3 is made up of 15 amino acids. CDR3 in DNA: TGTGCCAGCTCACCGGGGCAGGGGGCAAGTTCACCCCTCCACTTT. This sequence encodes CASSPGQGASSPLHF.

This rearrangement joins TRBV3-1 to TRBJ2-1, with 8 bases that match TRBD1. The CDR3 has 16 residues. Germline V lookup: CDR1 LGHDT, CDR2 YNNKEL (reference sequence). The ends lost 8 bases at V and 2 bases at J; junction bases unmatched: 11. Written as DNA, the CDR3 is TGTGCCAGCGGCCCAGGACAGGGATTGACCTACAATGAGCAGTTCTTC. Translation: CASGPGQGLTYNEQFF.

There are many counts of this clonotype. This rearrangement joins TRBV9 to TRBJ2-1, with D possibly TRBD1 on 5 matching bases. V dropped 2 bases and J dropped 7 bases, with 10 bases sitting between them. The CDR3 totals 13 residues. Per the germline V gene, CDR1 is SGDLS and CDR2 is YYNGEE. The CDR3 sequence: CASSVQQGNEQFF. As DNA, the CDR3 is TGTGCCAGCAGCGTCCAGCAGGGAAATGAGCAGTTCTTC.

The chain employs TRBV7-6 and TRBJ2-1; unclear D gene. Trimming removed 5 bases from V and 8 bases from J, with 22 bases in between. The germline CDR1 and CDR2 sequences are SGHVS and FNYEAQ. The CDR3 covers 16 residues. DNA for the CDR3: TGTGCCAGCAGCCTCGCCGGGCCCAAGGTTAGGGATGAGCAGTTCTTC. Translated: CASSLAGPKVRDEQFF.

With respect to this clonotype: A much larger clonotype is one base distant, so this may be a read error. J is TRBJ2-5 and V is TRBV24-1; TRBD2 agrees at 7 bases. J was trimmed by 5 bases and V by 1 base; bases with no gene match: 12. The CDR3 is made up of 17 amino acids. CDR1 is KGHDR and CDR2 is SFDVKD in the germline V gene. This CDR3 reads CATSDFTSVRAGETQYF. The CDR3 region has the DNA TGTGCCACCAGTGATTTCACTAGCGTGAGGGCCGGGGAGACCCAGTACTTC.

On this clonotype itself: A much bigger clone sits one base away, suggesting this may be a read error. V is TRBV10-3 and J is TRBJ2-1; D may correspond to TRBD1 or TRBD2 (5 bases each). Germline CDR1 ENHRY, CDR2 SYGVKD. The CDR3 has 18 residues. Trimming pared 7 bases from V and 0 bases from J, leaving 22 bases between. CDR3 DNA: TGTGCCATCAATGACCACCGGGACCATTTTAGCTCCTACAATGAGCAGTTCTTC. Its protein is CAINDHRDHFSSYNEQFF.

Many counts were recorded for this clonotype. This chain links TRBV12-3 or TRBV12-4 with TRBJ2-1, with TRBD2 matching over 12 bases. With V trimmed by 8 bases and J by 12 bases, 8 bases remained unmatched. The CDR3 has 13 amino acids. The CDR3 sequence: CASGRLAGVPQFF. Here the CDR3 DNA reads TGTGCCAGCGGGCGACTAGCGGGAGTCCCGCAGTTCTTC.

The sample holds many counts of this clonotype. The chain is built from TRBV10-3 and TRBJ2-1; D gene ambiguous. The CDR3 runs 16 residues. The V and J ends lost 0 bases and 4 bases respectively, with 13 bases between them. Germline V gene data show CDR1 as ENHRY and CDR2 as SYGVKD. CDR3 nucleotides: TGTGCCATCAGTGAGTCTACTGGAACGCTTTACAATGAGCAGTTCTTC. Protein product: CAISESTGTLYNEQFF.

This clonotype came up many times. The rearrangement uses TRBV12-3 or TRBV12-4 and TRBJ2-3; the D is unclear. Between the trimmed V and J ends, which lost 2 bases and 3 bases, there was a span of 3 bases. CDR3 length: 12 residues. CDR3 loop: CASSLMTDTQYF. For the CDR3, the DNA is TGTGCCAGCAGTTTAATGACAGATACGCAGTATTTT.

The chain has TRBV20-1 and TRBJ2-7, with 14 bases lining up with TRBD2. The germline V gene encodes CDR1 DFQATT and CDR2 SNEGSKA (reference sequence). The CDR3 is 16 amino acids. V trimming: 6 bases; J trimming: 2 bases; junction bases outside the gene matches: 9. CDR3 coding DNA: TGCAGTGCGCCGGGGACTAGCGGGGGCCGGACCTACGAGCAGTACGTC. Translating it yields CSAPGTSGGRTYEQYV.

This clonotype was recorded at least ten times. The rearrangement joins TRBV10-3 to TRBJ2-3; D might be TRBD1 or TRBD2, each matching 6 bases. The germline V gene encodes CDR1 ENHRY and CDR2 SYGVKD. The CDR3 runs to 15 residues. Trimming removed 7 bases at V and 0 bases at J, with 14 bases between. CDR3 amino acids: CAIKGDGGSTDTQYF. CDR3 DNA sequence: TGTGCCATCAAGGGGGATGGGGGGAGCACAGATACGCAGTATTTT.

This chain connects TRBV6-1 to TRBJ2-1; 8 bases fit TRBD2. There are 15 residues in the CDR3. The ends lost 7 bases at V and 9 bases at J; junction bases unmatched: 14. CDR1 and CDR2 from the germline V gene are MNHNS and SASEGT. CDR3 loop: CASKSGGLFGIEQFF. The CDR3 bases are TGTGCCAGCAAATCGGGAGGGCTTTTTGGGATTGAGCAGTTCTTC.

This chain uses TRBV20-1 with TRBJ2-2; 7 bases align to TRBD2. V was clipped by 4 bases and J by 2 bases; unmatched bases: 7. CDR1 DFQATT and CDR2 SNEGSKA come from the germline V gene (reference sequence). This CDR3 spans 15 amino acids. Written as DNA, the CDR3 is TGCAGTGCTACGTCCGGGACTACCAACACCGGGGAGCTGTTTTTT. This gives the protein CSATSGTTNTGELFF.

A few counts support this clonotype. J is TRBJ2-1 and V is TRBV9; either TRBD1 or TRBD2 may fit D (5 bases each). There are 15 residues in the CDR3. V lost 3 bases to trimming and J lost 3 bases, with 13 bases between them. CDR1 is SGDLS, CDR2 YYNGEE, per germline. The CDR3 protein is CASSGGPTLYNEQFF. DNA for the CDR3: TGTGCCAGCAGCGGGGGACCTACGCTCTACAATGAGCAGTTCTTC.

Comments on this clonotype: A much larger clone differs by one base, so this may be a read error. This chain links TRBV3-1 with TRBJ2-1; 11 bases line up with TRBD2. Germline-derived CDR1 and CDR2 are LGHDT and YNNKEL (reference sequence). The CDR3 loop spans 18 amino acids. The CDR3 nucleotides are TGTGCCACCAGCCAAGCAGGGAATAGCGGGGGGGCCTACAATGAGCAGTTCTTC. This encodes CATSQAGNSGGAYNEQFF.

The sample holds many counts of this clonotype. The rearrangement links TRBV7-9 to TRBJ2-7, with D unclear. The CDR3 consists of 13 residues. V was trimmed by 5 bases and J by 4 bases, leaving 12 bases between them. Germline lookup yields CDR1 SEHNR and CDR2 FQNEAQ (reference sequence). The CDR3 loop reads CASSGVLQYEQYF. CDR3 nucleotides: TGTGCCAGCAGCGGCGTACTCCAGTACGAGCAGTACTTC.

In this sample, this clonotype turned up many times. V and J are TRBV20-1 and TRBJ1-1; 7 positions match TRBD1. This CDR3 region has 13 residues. CDR1 is DFQATT and CDR2 is SNEGSKA in the germline V gene (reference sequence). The trim removed 6 bases at V and 1 base at J, leaving 5 bases unmatched. CDR3 coding DNA: TGCAGTGCCACAGGGGCCTGGAACACTGAAGCTTTCTTT. It translates to CSATGAWNTEAFF.

At least ten counts were recorded for this clonotype. The gene calls are TRBV7-8 and TRBJ2-1; D remains ambiguous. Trimming cost V 3 bases and J 2 bases, with 8 bases left between them. This CDR3 is 14 amino acids long. Germline values: CDR1 SGHVS, CDR2 FQNEAQ. CDR3 sequence reads: CASSFKTPYNEQFF. The CDR3 coding sequence is TGTGCCAGCAGCTTCAAGACCCCCTACAATGAGCAGTTCTTC.

The rearrangement links TRBV4-1 to TRBJ1-6; D perhaps matches TRBD1 (5 bases). The CDR3 length is 16 residues. The germline CDR1 and CDR2 sequences are MGHRA and YSYEKL. Trimming removed 0 bases at V and 7 bases at J, with 13 bases between. The CDR3 nucleotides are TGCGCCAGCAGCCAAGATCGGGAGGGGATGAATTCACCCCTCCACTTT. It is translated as CASSQDREGMNSPLHF.

V is TRBV28 and J is TRBJ2-6, with TRBD2 identical over 8 bases. Germline assignment: CDR1 MDHEN and CDR2 SYDVKM. This CDR3 has 17 amino acids. V lost 6 bases and J lost 0; bases outside the gene matches: 7. The CDR3 reads CASSPPAGASGANVLTF. Written as DNA, the CDR3 is TGTGCCAGCAGCCCCCCAGCGGGGGCCTCTGGGGCCAACGTCCTGACTTTC. Drawing the rest from reference TRBV28 and TRBJ2-6, the complete variable domain is DVKVTQSSRYLVKRTGEKVFLECVQDMDHENMFWYRQDPGLGLRLIYFSYDVKMKEKGDIPEGYSVSREKKERFSLILESASTNQTSMYLCASSPPAGASGANVLTFGAGSRLTVL.